This is a list of T cell receptor beta chains from one sample in a study of regulatory T cells in long-lasting Graves disease. TCRdb independently ran MiXCR on the multiplex PCR reads; one entry per CDR3 protein. The sample has 450,000 to 650,000 distinct CDR3 sequences, about 15% seen once. This sample was shared with a second study, whose subject was T cells in Graves' hyperthyroidism and ophthalmopathy.

The source was peripheral blood mononuclear cells (PBMCs), collected at new diagnosis, from a patient treated with antithyroid drugs. These receptors all stem from a woman aged 35 to 59 with Graves disease. Both conserved end residues are part of each CDR3.

>TRBJ2-7|TRBV4-2
CASSHRTGYYEQYF
>.|TRBV7-2
CASSLLRGGGETQYF
>TRBJ2-7|TRBV7-9
CASSRARGDEQYF
>TRBJ2-4|TRBV5-1
CASSLTLAKNIQYF
>TRBJ2-7|TRBV6-2/TRBV6-3
CASSYLQPYYEQYF
>TRBJ2-5|TRBV28
CASRPSPGSKETQYF
>TRBJ1-2|TRBV2
CASSDGSNYGYTF
>TRBJ2-6|TRBV2
CASSAGEGVSGANVLTF
>TRBJ2-5|TRBV4-2
CASSQGTGWEETQYF
>TRBJ1-1|TRBV20-1
CSAREPPGTEAFF
>TRBJ1-5|TRBV19
CASSRGRSDNQPQHF